The 13 T cell receptor beta chains reported below all come from one sample, sequenced in a study of blood T cells in healthy people across ages. Combining a sample-barcoded 5' primer with a J-beta primer mix, a second PCR ran for about 7 to 12 cycles. A single record per CDR3 protein comes from TCRdb applying MiXCR to the 5' RACE reads. The profile shows fewer than 650,000 distinct CDR3 sequences, approximately 26% of them singletons. Separately, the same data were catalogued under a study of T cells of mothers and their children.

Sequenced sample: blood. These receptors came from a boy aged 2-9 years in good health.

The chain couples TRBV10-3 to TRBJ2-2; no clear D gene. Germline CDR1 is ENHRY and CDR2 is SYGVKD. The V and J ends lost 0 bases and 5 bases respectively, with 10 bases between them. This CDR3 is 15 amino acids long. CDR3 DNA: TGTGCCATCAGTGAGTCGGTGCGGCGGACCGGGGAGCTGTTTTTT. It codes for CAISESVRRTGELFF.

In its sample, this clonotype was seen once. The chain couples TRBV7-9 to TRBJ2-7; D unresolved. The V end was cut by 2 bases, the J end by 6 bases, with 11 bases between. The CDR3 consists of 13 residues. The germline gives CDR1 SEHNR, CDR2 FQNEAQ (reference sequence). DNA for the CDR3: TGTGCCAGCAGCTTAACTTCCTTCGGCGAGCAGTACTTC. This encodes CASSLTSFGEQYF.

This clonotype was seen repeatedly, ten times or more. The chain recombines TRBV7-2 with TRBJ1-1, with unresolved D. The CDR3 is 13 amino acids. Germline V gene lookup returns CDR1 SGHTA and CDR2 FQGNSA. V lost 5 bases and J 1 base, leaving 8 bases between the germline ends. The CDR3 protein is CASSNYKNTEAFF. For the CDR3, the DNA is TGTGCCAGCAGCAATTACAAGAACACTGAAGCTTTCTTT.

This clonotype appeared a few times. V usage is TRBV20-1 and J usage is TRBJ2-1; TRBD2 might be the D (6 bases). The CDR3 is 21 amino acids. V was clipped by 5 bases and J by 1 base, with 33 bases between them. Germline V gives CDR1 DFQATT, CDR2 SNEGSKA (reference sequence). The CDR3 protein is CSAPLGTGETPPEWSYNEQFF. The CDR3 nucleotides are TGCAGTGCTCCCTTGGGAACGGGAGAAACCCCCCCCGAGTGGTCCTACAATGAGCAGTTCTTC.

This clonotype was recorded a few times. The CDR3 region has the DNA TGCAGCGCCCTAACCCAGGGGGGGACTGAAGCTTTCTTT. This codes for CSALTQGGTEAFF. This sequence joins TRBV29-1 and TRBJ1-1; the match to TRBD1 covers 7 bases. This CDR3 contains 13 residues. V lost 7 bases and J lost 5; bases outside the gene matches: 10. Per the germline V gene, CDR1 is SQVTM and CDR2 is ANQGSEA.

Worth noting for this clonotype: A junction end diverges from the germline sequence, so it may reflect a read error. This sequence joins TRBV3-1 and TRBJ1-1; maybe TRBD1 (6 bases). This CDR3 is built from 15 residues. Per the germline V gene, CDR1 is LGHDT and CDR2 is YNNKEL (reference sequence). CDR3 nucleotides: TGTGCCGGCAGCCAAGAGACAGGCCGGATAGACGAAGCTTTCTTT. Encoded protein: CAGSQETGRIDEAFF.

V and J are TRBV20-1 and TRBJ1-3; TRBD1 matches 8 bases. Trimming at V came to 6 bases and at J to 6 bases, leaving 7 bases not matched to a gene. Germline V CDR1 and CDR2: DFQATT, SNEGSKA (reference sequence). This CDR3 is built from 13 residues. DNA of the CDR3: TGCAGTGCCGAGGGGGACAGGATAAACACCATATATTTT. This gives the protein CSAEGDRINTIYF.

V and J are TRBV12-5 and TRBJ2-1, with 7 bases lining up with TRBD2. The V segment lost 7 bases and the J segment 4 bases; nucleotides outside the gene matches: 4. The CDR3 runs to 13 residues. Germline V gene sequence: CDR1 LGHNT, CDR2 FRNRAP. The CDR3 reads CASAGLGYNEQFF. The CDR3, as DNA: TGTGCTAGTGCAGGACTAGGGTACAATGAGCAGTTCTTC.

The genes are TRBV20-1 and TRBJ1-4; D unclear. Trimming took 4 bases from V and 0 from J, leaving 3 bases between them. Looked up from germline, CDR1 is DFQATT and CDR2 is SNEGSKA (reference sequence). The length of the CDR3 is 12 residues. CDR3 DNA: TGCAGTGCTACCGCAACTAATGAAAAACTGTTTTTT. This codes for CSATATNEKLFF.

V and J are TRBV18 and TRBJ2-5, with 9 bases aligning to TRBD2. The end of the DNA is better explained by TRBJ2-1, so the J call may be wrong. This CDR3 contains 17 residues. Germline V gene sequence: CDR1 KGHSH, CDR2 LQKENI. The CDR3, as DNA: TGTGCCAGCTCACCTAGGAAAGGGCTAGCGGGATGGAATGAGCAGTTCTTC. This codes for CASSPRKGLAGWNEQFF.

This clonotype was picked up a small number of times. This chain joins TRBV2 and TRBJ2-1, with D possibly TRBD1 on 6 matching bases. This CDR3 is 12 amino acids long. CDR1 is SNHLY, CDR2 FYNNEI, per germline. Trimming took off 7 bases at V and 9 bases at J, with 13 bases between the two ends. CDR3 protein: CASTGDGIEQFF. Written as DNA, the CDR3 is TGTGCCAGCACAGGGGACGGTATTGAGCAGTTCTTC.

CDR3 in DNA: TGCGCCAGCAGCCAAGAGGTGGGGGTTAATGCAGATACGCAGTATTTT. Translation: CASSQEVGVNADTQYF. V is TRBV4-1 and J is TRBJ2-3; D tentatively reads TRBD1 or TRBD2 (5 bases each). The CDR3 loop spans 16 amino acids. Trimming shortened V by 0 bases and J by 4 bases, and 14 bases separated the two germline ends. From germline, CDR1 is MGHRA and CDR2 YSYEKL.

The rearrangement joins TRBV18 to TRBJ2-6; D remains unclear. CDR1 is KGHSH and CDR2 is LQKENI in the germline V gene. V was clipped by 8 bases and J by 0 bases, with 5 bases between them. There are 13 residues in the CDR3. Here the CDR3 DNA reads TGTGCCAGCGCTCCCTCTGGGGCCAACGTCCTGACTTTC. Its translation is CASAPSGANVLTF.